The rows below give T cell receptor beta chains drawn from one sample of a study of cytomegalovirus exposure and HLA in healthy donors. Libraries were prepared by immunoSEQ multiplex PCR; TCRdb keeps only in-frame clonotypes and omits some of them. The sample lists tens of thousands of clones; about 66% were seen once. The source material was PBMCs. These receptors originate from a man aged 30-40 years in good health and CMV-seronegative. Both conserved end residues are part of each CDR3. The order of the fields is V gene, clone size, J gene, CDR3 length, D gene, CDR3 DNA, CDR3 protein. D genes are given only for firm matches. Size is stated for part of the rows, as once, few or many counts, or as a class when the clone is expanded.

v_call: TRBV11-3
clone_size: .
j_call: TRBJ2-3
cdr3_length: 14
d_call: TRBD2
cdr3_nt: TGTGCCAGCAGCTCGGGACTAGCGGGAGATACGCAGTATTTT
cdr3_aa: CASSSGLAGDTQYF

v_call: TRBV28
clone_size: .
j_call: TRBJ1-5
cdr3_length: 13
d_call: .
cdr3_nt: TGTGCCAGCAGTTTATTTTACAACCAGCCCCAGCATTTT
cdr3_aa: CASSLFYNQPQHF

v_call: TRBV4-1
clone_size: few
j_call: TRBJ1-3
cdr3_length: 19
d_call: .
cdr3_nt: TGCGCCAGCAGCCAAGAGAATTCTATCCACTTCTCTACCTCAAGCCTCATGCGATTT
cdr3_aa: CASSQENSIHFSTSSLMRF

v_call: TRBV21-1
clone_size: .
j_call: TRBJ2-5
cdr3_length: 14
d_call: .
cdr3_nt: TGTGCCAGCAGCACCTTAGGGAGGGAAGAGACCCAGTACTTC
cdr3_aa: CASSTLGREETQYF

v_call: TRBV9
clone_size: .
j_call: TRBJ2-7
cdr3_length: 16
d_call: TRBD1
cdr3_nt: TGTGCCAGCAGCGTAGCTCCGGGACAGGGGGCCTACGAGCAGTACTTC
cdr3_aa: CASSVAPGQGAYEQYF

v_call: TRBV4-1
clone_size: .
j_call: TRBJ2-7
cdr3_length: 14
d_call: .
cdr3_nt: TGCGCCAGCAGCCTCCCCGGGTCATTTTACGAGCAGTACTTC
cdr3_aa: CASSLPGSFYEQYF

v_call: TRBV6-4
clone_size: few
j_call: TRBJ2-1
cdr3_length: 15
d_call: TRBD2
cdr3_nt: TGTGCCAGCAGTGAATCTAGCGGGACCTACAATGAGCAGTTCTTC
cdr3_aa: CASSESSGTYNEQFF

v_call: TRBV6-5
clone_size: .
j_call: TRBJ1-5
cdr3_length: 14
d_call: TRBD1
cdr3_nt: TGTGCCAGCAGATCCGGGACAGCCAATCAGCCCCAGCATTTT
cdr3_aa: CASRSGTANQPQHF

v_call: TRBV2
clone_size: .
j_call: TRBJ2-7
cdr3_length: 15
d_call: .
cdr3_nt: TGTGCCAGCAGTGACCCACAGGCAGCCTCCTACGAGCAGTACTTC
cdr3_aa: CASSDPQAASYEQYF

v_call: TRBV9
clone_size: .
j_call: TRBJ1-2
cdr3_length: 17
d_call: .
cdr3_nt: TGTGCCAGCAGCGTAATGTTTTCCAGTTCTCTCAACTATGGCTACACCTTC
cdr3_aa: CASSVMFSSSLNYGYTF

v_call: TRBV2
clone_size: .
j_call: TRBJ1-1
cdr3_length: 13
d_call: .
cdr3_nt: TGTGCCAGCAGTGATGGGGGGGTTGCTGAAGCTTTCTTT
cdr3_aa: CASSDGGVAEAFF

v_call: TRBV7-9
clone_size: .
j_call: TRBJ1-1
cdr3_length: 16
d_call: TRBD1
cdr3_nt: TGTTCCAGCAGCTCCTACTGGACAGGGGGAGACACTGAAGCTTTCTTT
cdr3_aa: CSSSSYWTGGDTEAFF

v_call: TRBV6-6
clone_size: once
j_call: TRBJ1-1
cdr3_length: 14
d_call: .
cdr3_nt: TGTGCCAGCAGCTCAAACGGGGGGGACACTGAAGCTTTCTTT
cdr3_aa: CASSSNGGDTEAFF

v_call: TRBV12-5
clone_size: .
j_call: TRBJ2-7
cdr3_length: 13
d_call: TRBD1
cdr3_nt: TGTGCTAGTGGTTGGGGACAGGGAAACGAGCAGTACTTC
cdr3_aa: CASGWGQGNEQYF

v_call: TRBV4-1
clone_size: .
j_call: TRBJ1-1
cdr3_length: 13
d_call: .
cdr3_nt: TGCGCCAGCAGCCAAGATTCGGAGCTTGAAGCTTTCTTT
cdr3_aa: CASSQDSELEAFF